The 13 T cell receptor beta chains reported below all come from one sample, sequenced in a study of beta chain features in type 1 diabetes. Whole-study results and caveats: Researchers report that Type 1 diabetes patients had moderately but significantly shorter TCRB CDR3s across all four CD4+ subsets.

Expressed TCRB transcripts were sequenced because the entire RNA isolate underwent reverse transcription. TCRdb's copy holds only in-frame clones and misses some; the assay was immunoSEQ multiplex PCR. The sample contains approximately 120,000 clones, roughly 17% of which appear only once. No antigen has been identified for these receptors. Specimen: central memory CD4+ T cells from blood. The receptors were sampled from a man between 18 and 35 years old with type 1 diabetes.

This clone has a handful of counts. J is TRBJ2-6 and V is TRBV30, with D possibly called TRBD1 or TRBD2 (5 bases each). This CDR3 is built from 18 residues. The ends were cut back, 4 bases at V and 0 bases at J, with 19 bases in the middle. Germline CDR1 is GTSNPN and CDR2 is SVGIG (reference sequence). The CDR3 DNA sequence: TGTGCCTGGATTGGGGGTTGGCTGCCGAGCTCTGGGGCCAACGTCCTGACTTTC. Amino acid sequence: CAWIGGWLPSSGANVLTF.

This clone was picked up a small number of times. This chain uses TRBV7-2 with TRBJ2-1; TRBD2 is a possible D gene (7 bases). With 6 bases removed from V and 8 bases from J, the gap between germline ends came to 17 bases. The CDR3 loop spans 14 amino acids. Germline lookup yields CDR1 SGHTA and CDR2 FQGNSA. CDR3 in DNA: TGTGCCAGCAGTATACCGGGGGGCGTGTATGAGCAGTTCTTC. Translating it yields CASSIPGGVYEQFF.

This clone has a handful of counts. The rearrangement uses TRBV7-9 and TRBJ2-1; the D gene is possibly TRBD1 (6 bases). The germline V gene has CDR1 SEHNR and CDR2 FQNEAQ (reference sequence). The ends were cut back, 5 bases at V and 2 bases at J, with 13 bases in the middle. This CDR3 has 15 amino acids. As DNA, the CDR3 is TGTGCCAGCAGCCTACAGGGCGCGGCCTACAATGAGCAGTTCTTC. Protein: CASSLQGAAYNEQFF. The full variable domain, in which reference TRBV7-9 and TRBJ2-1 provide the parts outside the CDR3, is DTGVSQNPRHKITKRGQNVTFRCDPISEHNRLYWYRQTLGQGPEFLTYFQNEAQLEKSRLLSDRFSAERPKGSFSTLEIQRTEQGDSAMYLCASSLQGAAYNEQFFGPGTRLTVL.

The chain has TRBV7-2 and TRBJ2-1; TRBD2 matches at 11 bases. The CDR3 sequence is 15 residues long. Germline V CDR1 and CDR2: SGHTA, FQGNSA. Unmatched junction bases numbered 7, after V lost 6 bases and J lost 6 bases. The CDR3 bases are TGTGCCAGCAGTCTTACTAGCGGGGGACCCAATGAGCAGTTCTTC. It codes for CASSLTSGGPNEQFF.

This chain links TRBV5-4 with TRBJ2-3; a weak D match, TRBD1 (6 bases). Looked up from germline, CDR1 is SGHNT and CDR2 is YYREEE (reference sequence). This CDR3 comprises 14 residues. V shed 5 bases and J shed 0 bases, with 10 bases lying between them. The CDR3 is CASSQQGSTDTQYF. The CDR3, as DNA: TGTGCCAGCAGTCAACAGGGTAGCACAGATACGCAGTATTTT.

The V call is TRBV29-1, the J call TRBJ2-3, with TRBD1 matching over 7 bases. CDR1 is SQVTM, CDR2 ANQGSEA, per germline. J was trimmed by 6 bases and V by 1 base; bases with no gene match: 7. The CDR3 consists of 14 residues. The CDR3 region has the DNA TGCAGCGTTGAAGGTGGCCAGGGGGTCGATACGCAGTATTTT. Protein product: CSVEGGQGVDTQYF.

The CDR3 DNA reads as TGTGCCTGGAGTCCTAATACGGGACAGGGTCGGGGCAATCAGCCCCAGCATTTT. This sequence encodes CAWSPNTGQGRGNQPQHF. This chain uses TRBV30 with TRBJ1-5; 9 nucleotides agree with TRBD1. The junction had 13 bases not matched to a gene; V was cut back by 2 bases and J by 2 bases. CDR3 size: 18 residues. Germline V gene sequence: CDR1 GTSNPN, CDR2 SVGIG (reference sequence).

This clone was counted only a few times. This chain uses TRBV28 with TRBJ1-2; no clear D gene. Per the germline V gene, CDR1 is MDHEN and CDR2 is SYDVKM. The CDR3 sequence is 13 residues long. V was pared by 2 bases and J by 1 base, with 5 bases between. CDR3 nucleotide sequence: TGTGCCAGCAGTTTAAAGGTTAACTATGGCTACACCTTC. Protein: CASSLKVNYGYTF.

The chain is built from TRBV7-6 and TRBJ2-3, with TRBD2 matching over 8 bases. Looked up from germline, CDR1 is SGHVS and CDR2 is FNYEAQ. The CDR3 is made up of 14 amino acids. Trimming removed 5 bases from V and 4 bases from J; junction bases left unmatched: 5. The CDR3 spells CASSPRTSPDTQYF. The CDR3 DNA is TGTGCCAGCAGCCCGCGGACTAGCCCAGATACGCAGTATTTT.

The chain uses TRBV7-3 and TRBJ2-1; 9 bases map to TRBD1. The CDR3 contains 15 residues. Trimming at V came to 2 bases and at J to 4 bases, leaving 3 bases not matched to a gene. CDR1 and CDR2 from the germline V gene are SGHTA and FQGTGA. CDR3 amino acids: CASSLGTGLYNEQFF. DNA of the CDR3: TGTGCCAGCAGCTTAGGGACAGGGCTATACAATGAGCAGTTCTTC. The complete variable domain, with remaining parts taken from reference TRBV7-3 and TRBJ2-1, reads GAGVSQTPSNKVTEKGKYVELRCDPISGHTALYWYRQSLGQGPEFLIYFQGTGAADDSGLPNDRFFAVRPEGSVSTLKIQRTERGDSAVYLCASSLGTGLYNEQFFGPGTRLTVL.

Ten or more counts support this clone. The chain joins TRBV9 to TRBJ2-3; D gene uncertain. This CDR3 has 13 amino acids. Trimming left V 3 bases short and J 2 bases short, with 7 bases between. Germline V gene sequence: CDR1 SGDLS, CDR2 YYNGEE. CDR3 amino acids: CASSGLLTDTQYF. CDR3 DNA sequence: TGTGCCAGCAGCGGACTCCTCACAGATACGCAGTATTTT.

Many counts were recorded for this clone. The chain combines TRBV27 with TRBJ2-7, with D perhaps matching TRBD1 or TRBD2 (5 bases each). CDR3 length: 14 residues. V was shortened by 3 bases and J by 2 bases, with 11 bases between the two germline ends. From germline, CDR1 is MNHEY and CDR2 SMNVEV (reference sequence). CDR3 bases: TGTGCCAGCAGTTTGCGAGGGGACGCCTACGAGCAGTACTTC. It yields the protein CASSLRGDAYEQYF.

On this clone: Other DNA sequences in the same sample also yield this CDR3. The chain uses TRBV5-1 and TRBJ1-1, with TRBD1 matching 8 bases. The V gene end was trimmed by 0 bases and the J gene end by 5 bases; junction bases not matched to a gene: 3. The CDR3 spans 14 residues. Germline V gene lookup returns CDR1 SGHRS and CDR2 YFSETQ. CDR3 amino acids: CASSLVTGETEAFF. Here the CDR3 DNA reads TGCGCCAGCAGCTTGGTGACAGGGGAAACTGAAGCTTTCTTT.